Presented here are 32 T cell receptor beta chains from one specimen sequenced in a study of tumor and adjacent non-tumor tissue in lung cancer (dated by TCRdb to between 2018 and 2020). Preparation of the library involved multiplex PCR. Instrument on record: Illumina HiSeq 2500. Following protocols modified from ARM-PCR, the researchers constructed TCRbeta libraries through three rounds of nested PCR with primers (Table S4). TCRdb's own reprocessing of the public reads used fastp at Q25 and MiXCR and kept productive beta chains. Each entry merges the rows of one CDR3 protein and shows their most common DNA and genes. The sample profile shows over 130,000 distinct CDR3 sequences; about 71% of them were found once. The ten most abundant clones make up around a sixth of the sample. Bulk unsorted tissue served as the source for RNA extraction, and RNA quality was assessed using a NanoDrop ND-1000 and an Agilent 2100.

Sequenced sample: lung tumor tissue. The source is a man in his 60s with small cell lung cancer.

Note on this clonotype: One junction end does not reproduce the germline sequence, and a read error may be involved. The chain is built from TRBV12-3 or TRBV12-4 and TRBJ2-2; D might be TRBD2 (5 bases). CDR3 size: 14 residues. CDR3 in DNA: TGTGCCAGCAGCTATACTCAGATCACCGGGGAGTTGTTTTTT. Translation: CASSYTQITGELFF.

V usage is TRBV6-6 and J usage is TRBJ2-7; D gene uncertain. Per the germline V gene, CDR1 is MNHNY and CDR2 is SVGAGI (reference sequence). Trimming cost V 8 bases and J 6 bases, with 14 bases left between them. The CDR3 runs to 12 residues. The CDR3 DNA follows: TGTGCCAGCTGGGTCCCGAAGGGCGAGCAGTACTTC. Amino acid sequence: CASWVPKGEQYF.

To note about this clonotype: At one of its ends the junction is not consistent with the germline gene, which may arise from a read error. This chain uses TRBV4-2 with TRBJ2-3, with 9 nucleotides matching TRBD1. This CDR3 spans 17 amino acids. Germline assignment: CDR1 LGHNA and CDR2 YNFKEQ. The CDR3 DNA follows: TGTGCCAACAGCCAACCGCCGGGGACAGGGAACACAGATACGAAGTATTTT. Translated, it gives CANSQPPGTGNTDTKYF.

CDR3 region: CASREYVTVSYEQYV. The CDR3 nucleotides are TGTGCCAGCAGGGAATATGTGACAGTCTCCTACGAGCAGTACGTC. J is TRBJ2-7 and V is TRBV6-1, with a possible D match to TRBD1 (5 bases). Trimming cost V 6 bases and J 0 bases, with 15 bases left between them. Germline-derived CDR1 and CDR2 are MNHNS and SASEGT. This CDR3 is 15 amino acids long.

A remark on this clonotype: The CDR3 does not close with the conserved phenylalanine or tryptophan, likely indicating a read error. The V and J genes are TRBV11-3 and TRBJ1-1; a weak D match, TRBD1 (5 bases). V lost 9 bases and J 4 bases, leaving 21 bases between the germline ends. CDR1 is SGHNT and CDR2 is YENEEA in the germline V gene. The CDR3 covers 15 residues. The DNA for the CDR3 is TGTGCCAGTAGCCGAGTTGCAGGGTCGGCCACTGAAGCTTTCATT. It encodes CASSRVAGSATEAFI.

Points on this clonotype: This sequence may be a read error, since a much larger clone differs from it by one base. The gene calls are TRBV6-1 and TRBJ2-7; maybe TRBD2 (6 bases). Trimming removed 8 bases at V and 0 bases at J, with 14 bases between. This CDR3 has 14 residues. CDR1 and CDR2 (germline): MNHNS, SASEGT. This chain's CDR3 is CASQHGGYSYEQYV. CDR3 DNA: TGTGCCAGCCAACACGGGGGTTACTCCTACGAGCAGTACGTC.

The V gene is TRBV6-5, the J gene TRBJ1-6; D ambiguous. The germline V gene encodes CDR1 MNHEY and CDR2 SVGAGI. This CDR3 has 16 residues. The CDR3 region has the DNA TGTGACAACAGTTACATATCGCGGGGAAGGAATTCACCCCTCCACTTT. Its protein is CDNSYISRGRNSPLHF.

As regards this clonotype: It may be a read error: a sequence one base away is much more abundant. This chain links TRBV20-1 with TRBJ2-5; a weak D match, TRBD2 (6 bases). Germline V gene sequence: CDR1 DFQATT, CDR2 SNEGSKA (reference sequence). The V end lost 2 bases, the J end lost 5 bases, and 12 bases lay between the germline ends. The CDR3 has 13 residues. The CDR3 coding sequence is TGCAGTGCTAGAAGGGCGGGGTTGGAGACCCAGTACTTC. Translation gives CSARRAGLETQYF.

This clonotype was seen more than once but under ten times. The CDR3 DNA is TGTGCCAGCAGCTTGAACAGGGACACTGAAGCTTTCTTT. Residues: CASSLNRDTEAFF. This sequence joins TRBV5-5 and TRBJ1-1; a weak D match, TRBD1 (6 bases). Germline V CDR1 and CDR2: SGHKS, YYEKEE (reference sequence). This CDR3 has 13 residues. V was clipped by 1 base and J by 3 bases, with 7 bases between them.

This clonotype was detected ten times or more. The chain is built from TRBV10-3 and TRBJ2-1, with 13 bases aligning to TRBD2. V shed 6 bases and J 0 bases; nucleotides not matched to a gene: 14. This CDR3 spans 20 amino acids. The V gene's germline CDR1 is ENHRY and CDR2 SYGVKD. The chain's CDR3 is CAISDPVGTSGASSYNEQFF. CDR3 coding DNA: TGTGCCATCAGCGACCCGGTTGGGACTAGCGGGGCCAGCTCCTACAATGAGCAGTTCTTC.

This clonotype was seen many times. The chain carries TRBV11-1 and TRBJ2-2; D is uncertain. Germline CDR1 and CDR2: SGHAT and FQDESV (reference sequence). Trimming left V 3 bases short and J 0 bases short, with 8 bases between. The CDR3 extends over 15 amino acids. The chain's CDR3 is CASSLEPSNTGELFF. As DNA, the CDR3 is TGTGCCAGCAGCTTGGAGCCATCGAACACCGGGGAGCTGTTTTTT. Full variable domain (missing parts from reference TRBV11-1 and TRBJ2-2): EAEVAQSPRYKITEKSQAVAFWCDPISGHATLYWYRQILGQGPELLVQFQDESVVDDSQLPKDRFSAERLKGVDSTLKIQPAELGDSAMYLCASSLEPSNTGELFFGEGSRLTVL.

This clonotype occurred many times. CDR3 protein: CASSLLPESPLHF. CDR3 DNA sequence: TGTGCCAGCAGCTTGTTGCCGGAATCACCCCTCCACTTT. The chain links TRBV11-1 to TRBJ1-6; D is uncertain. Trimming pared 3 bases from V and 10 bases from J, leaving 10 bases between. The germline CDR1 and CDR2 sequences are SGHAT and FQDESV (reference sequence). The CDR3 totals 13 residues.

This clonotype showed up just once. A much larger clonotype is one base distant, so this may be a read error. This is likely a read error, given that the CDR3 carries no conserved phenylalanine or tryptophan at its end. This chain links TRBV6-2 or TRBV6-3 with TRBJ2-3; D may be TRBD2 (6 bases). V was trimmed by 6 bases and J by 4 bases, leaving 17 bases between them. The germline V gene encodes CDR1 MNHEY and CDR2 SVGEGT. The CDR3 spans 15 residues. The CDR3 is CASSDLGGPSDTQYL. CDR3 DNA: TGTGCCAGCAGCGACCTCGGAGGGCCCTCAGATACGCAGTATCTT.

This clonotype was detected only a few times. V is TRBV20-1 and J is TRBJ2-1; 8 bases agree with TRBD2. Germline V gene data show CDR1 as DFQATT and CDR2 as SNEGSKA (reference sequence). V lost 3 bases, J lost 6 bases, and 10 bases stayed unmatched. CDR3 size: 15 residues. CDR3 in amino acids: CSARKREIKTNEQFF. The CDR3 region has the DNA TGCAGTGCTAGGAAGCGGGAGATAAAGACCAATGAGCAGTTCTTC.

This clonotype has ten or more counts. This chain joins TRBV20-1 and TRBJ2-2, with a weak D call TRBD2 (7 bases). The CDR3 has 14 amino acids. V was cut by 3 bases and J by 2 bases, with 10 bases left in between. Germline V lookup: CDR1 DFQATT, CDR2 SNEGSKA (reference sequence). This chain's CDR3 is CSARWGGNTGELFF. The CDR3 DNA reads TGCAGTGCTAGGTGGGGGGGCAACACCGGGGAGCTGTTTTTT.

The chain links TRBV12-3 or TRBV12-4 to TRBJ1-2; D is uncertain. CDR3 size: 14 residues. V was trimmed by 2 bases and J by 2 bases, leaving 9 bases between them. In DNA, the CDR3 is TGTGCCAGCAGTTTATCGGATACGAACTATGGCTACACCTTC. Amino acids: CASSLSDTNYGYTF.

Concerning this clonotype: At one end the junction does not follow the germline gene, possibly because of a read error. The chain has TRBV6-1 and TRBJ2-2, with 9 bases fitting TRBD1. Germline CDR1 reads MNHNS; CDR2 reads SASEGT. This CDR3 is built from 14 residues. This chain's CDR3 is CASCDRGITGELFF. CDR3 sequence (DNA): TGTGCCAGCTGTGACAGGGGGATCACCGGGGAGCTGTTTTTT.

This chain uses TRBV11-2 with TRBJ1-1; D gene unclear. Germline V gene sequence: CDR1 SGHAT, CDR2 FQNNGV. This CDR3 is 14 amino acids long. Trimming took 5 bases from V and 14 from J, leaving 24 bases between them. The chain's CDR3 is CASSPTYPNTESFF. The CDR3 nucleotides read TGTGCCAGCAGCCCGACATACCCGAACACTGAATCCTTCTTT.

The V gene is TRBV11-3, the J gene TRBJ1-2; 10 nucleotides line up with TRBD1. CDR1 SGHNT and CDR2 YENEEA come from the germline V gene. The V segment lost 8 bases and the J segment 9 bases; nucleotides outside the gene matches: 9. The CDR3 extends over 13 amino acids. The CDR3 region is CASGRGQGGSYTF. CDR3 nucleotide sequence: TGTGCCAGCGGCAGAGGACAGGGGGGGAGCTACACCTTC.

Details on this clonotype: Possible read error: a much larger clone is one base away. The genes are TRBV6-5 and TRBJ2-3; 8 bases fit TRBD2. The CDR3 runs to 14 residues. The germline V gene has CDR1 MNHEY and CDR2 SVGAGI. Germline trimming cut 10 bases from V and 3 bases from J; bases unmatched to any gene: 9. The CDR3 is CATSGSHETDTQYF. The CDR3 DNA sequence: TGTGCCACCAGCGGGAGTCATGAAACAGATACGCAGTATTTT.

V is TRBV4-1 and J is TRBJ1-1; D may be TRBD1 (6 bases). V lost 2 bases and J 0 bases, leaving 7 bases between the germline ends. CDR3 length: 14 residues. Per germline, CDR1 MGHRA and CDR2 YSYEKL. As DNA, the CDR3 is TGCGCCAGCAGCCAAAGGGACATGAACACTGAAGCTTTCTTT. This sequence encodes CASSQRDMNTEAFF.

This clonotype was detected only a few times. J is TRBJ1-4 and V is TRBV6-1; TRBD1 aligns across 9 bases. Per the germline V gene, CDR1 is MNHNS and CDR2 is SASEGT. The CDR3 loop spans 14 amino acids. V lost 6 bases to trimming and J lost 8 bases; unmatched junction nucleotides: 7. This chain's CDR3 is CASRTGTGLEKLFF. The CDR3 nucleotides are TGTGCCAGCAGGACCGGGACAGGGCTAGAAAAACTGTTTTTT.

This clonotype was recorded many times. The chain combines TRBV5-4 with TRBJ1-4; the match to TRBD1 covers 8 bases. After removal of 1 base from V and 8 bases from J, the junction contained 4 bases not matched to a gene. CDR3 length equals 14 residues. Germline loops: CDR1 SGHNT, CDR2 YYREEE (reference sequence). CDR3 protein: CASSLQGAREKLFF. The CDR3 nucleotides are TGTGCCAGCAGCTTGCAGGGGGCGCGGGAAAAACTGTTTTTT.

In its sample, this clonotype was seen once. This chain links TRBV6-6 with TRBJ2-7, with D tentatively TRBD1 (6 bases). The CDR3 has 12 amino acids. Looked up from germline, CDR1 is MNHNY and CDR2 is SVGAGI (reference sequence). The germline V and J ends were trimmed by 7 bases and 6 bases, with 13 bases remaining between them. The CDR3 here is CASIMTGSEQYF. CDR3 nucleotides: TGTGCCAGCATAATGACAGGCTCCGAGCAGTACTTC.

This rearrangement joins TRBV13 to TRBJ2-3, with D perhaps TRBD1 (6 bases). The CDR3 runs to 15 residues. Germline CDR1 PRHDT, CDR2 FYEKMQ (reference sequence). The V end lost 5 bases, the J end lost 1 base, and 13 bases lay between the germline ends. As DNA, the CDR3 is TGTGCCAGCAGCCTTCGACAGGTCGGCACAGATACGCAGTATTTT. Protein sequence: CASSLRQVGTDTQYF.

This clonotype has a count of ten or more. Mismatch with germline at one junction end may stem from a read error. The rearrangement uses TRBV11-3 and TRBJ2-2; 12 nucleotides align to TRBD2. The CDR3 has 17 residues. Germline V gene lookup returns CDR1 SGHNT and CDR2 YENEEA. The CDR3 sequence is CAGSLASGRARTGELFF. CDR3 nucleotides: TGTGCCGGCAGCTTAGCTAGCGGGAGGGCCCGGACCGGGGAGCTGTTTTTT.

This chain joins TRBV12-3 or TRBV12-4 and TRBJ1-5; D gene ambiguous. Trimming shortened V by 0 bases and J by 0 bases, and 9 bases separated the two germline ends. The CDR3 has 16 amino acids. The CDR3 region has the DNA TGTGCCAGCAGTTTAGCGGCAGGAAGTAGCAATCAGCCCCAGCATTTT. Its protein product is CASSLAAGSSNQPQHF.

This chain links TRBV12-3 or TRBV12-4 with TRBJ2-3; TRBD2 is a possible D gene (5 bases). CDR3 size: 14 residues. The ends were cut back, 4 bases at V and 6 bases at J, with 14 bases in the middle. The CDR3 nucleotides are TGTGCCAGCAGTTGGCGGACTTTGTACGATACGCAGTATTTT. The encoded protein is CASSWRTLYDTQYF.

This clonotype was seen only once. J is TRBJ2-3 and V is TRBV11-3; D is uncertain. Germline CDR1 is SGHNT and CDR2 is YENEEA. Trimming took off 6 bases at V and 7 bases at J, with 26 bases between the two ends. The CDR3 has 17 residues. CDR3 amino acids: CASRETRGGTPSHTQYF. In DNA, the CDR3 is TGTGCCAGCAGAGAGACTCGTGGTGGAACCCCGAGTCATACGCAGTATTTT.

Note on this clonotype: At one of its ends the junction is not consistent with the germline gene, which may arise from a read error. The chain joins TRBV11-2 to TRBJ1-4; D is unresolved. CDR1 SGHAT and CDR2 FQNNGV come from the germline V gene. This CDR3 has 14 residues. The CDR3 DNA is TGTGGCAGCAAATTAGCGGCAGGCCTTGAAAAACTGTTTTTT. Its translation is CGSKLAAGLEKLFF.

J is TRBJ2-3 and V is TRBV5-4; no clear D. The CDR3 has 15 amino acids. V was trimmed by 2 bases and J by 4 bases, leaving 14 bases between them. Germline V gene lookup returns CDR1 SGHNT and CDR2 YYREEE (reference sequence). The CDR3 coding sequence is TGTGCCAGCAGCTTCAAGGGAAGTTTTCCAGATACGCAGTATTTT. Its protein is CASSFKGSFPDTQYF.

The rearrangement joins TRBV20-1 to TRBJ1-1, with a weak D call TRBD1 (5 bases). The CDR3 sequence is 12 residues long. V dropped 5 bases and J dropped 0 bases, with 7 bases sitting between them. In germline, CDR1 is DFQATT, CDR2 SNEGSKA (reference sequence). The CDR3 DNA reads TGCAGTGCTGGGGGGATGAACACTGAAGCTTTCTTT. Amino acid sequence: CSAGGMNTEAFF.